Presented here are 21 T cell receptor beta chains from one specimen sequenced in a study of T-cell memory formation after mild COVID-19 (dated by TCRdb to about 2021). Libraries were built with 5' RACE. The sample was run on an Illumina NovaSeq 6000. TCRdb cleaned the public reads at Q25 with fastp, built clones with MiXCR and kept in-frame beta chains. Each record represents a unique CDR3 protein, reported with the most common genes and DNA among its rows. The sample table lists fewer than 150,000 distinct CDR3 sequences, around 14% of them with a count of one. The ten largest clonotypes hold about 26% of the sample. Input material: PBMCs or a T cell subset sorted from them (not recorded which). These receptors all stem from an adult woman who had mild COVID-19 (a few samples of this study predate the infection). The sample titles of this study are shuffled in the database, so cell type and time point are left out; the donor was told from shared clones.

The table lists this clonotype with many counts. The CDR3 sequence is CASSFGQENTEAFF. The DNA for the CDR3 is TGTGCCAGCAGCTTCGGACAGGAGAACACTGAAGCTTTCTTT. This chain links TRBV7-9 with TRBJ1-1, with TRBD1 identical over 7 bases. CDR3 length: 14 amino acids. CDR1 and CDR2 from the germline V gene are SEHNR and FQNEAQ (reference sequence). Germline trimming cut 3 bases from V and 1 base from J; bases unmatched to any gene: 2.

DNA of the CDR3: TGCGCCAGCAGCCAAGATGAGGCTAGCGATGAGCAGTTCTTC. This sequence encodes CASSQDEASDEQFF. The genes are TRBV4-1 and TRBJ2-1; D perhaps matches TRBD2 (6 bases). V shed 0 bases and J shed 8 bases, with 11 bases lying between them. Germline-derived CDR1 and CDR2 are MGHRA and YSYEKL. The CDR3 is 14 residues long.

The rearrangement joins TRBV7-9 to TRBJ2-1, with 9 bases aligning to TRBD1. Germline CDR1 is SEHNR and CDR2 is FQNEAQ (reference sequence). This CDR3 spans 18 amino acids. The J segment lost 1 base and the V segment lost 1 base, leaving 8 bases of the junction unmatched. The CDR3: CASSLGGDRAFSYNEQFF. As DNA, the CDR3 is TGTGCCAGCAGCTTAGGAGGGGACAGGGCCTTTTCCTACAATGAGCAGTTCTTC.

This clonotype came up a few times. V and J are TRBV5-1 and TRBJ1-6; perhaps TRBD1 as D (5 bases). Trimming shortened V by 0 bases and J by 7 bases, and 11 bases separated the two germline ends. Germline V gives CDR1 SGHRS, CDR2 YFSETQ. The CDR3 runs 15 residues. CDR3: CASSLDVGTNSPLHF. The DNA of the CDR3 is TGCGCCAGCAGCTTGGATGTCGGGACCAATTCACCCCTCCACTTT. Together with reference TRBV5-1 and TRBJ1-6, the CDR3 gives the full variable domain: KAGVTQTPRYLIKTRGQQVTLSCSPISGHRSVSWYQQTPGQGLQFLFEYFSETQRNKGNFPGRFSGRQFSNSRSEMNVSTLELGDSALYLCASSLDVGTNSPLHFGNGTRLTVT.

Only a few counts were recorded for this clonotype. The chain employs TRBV7-2 and TRBJ2-1; D uncertain. This CDR3 spans 16 amino acids. Germline loops: CDR1 SGHTA, CDR2 FQGNSA. Trimming left V 2 bases short and J 7 bases short, with 18 bases between. Here the CDR3 DNA reads TGTGCCAGCAGCTTATTGGCCCTTGGGGAAAGGAATGAGCAGTTCTTC. It translates to CASSLLALGERNEQFF.

The chain couples TRBV7-8 to TRBJ2-1, with 11 nucleotides matching TRBD1. The germline gives CDR1 SGHVS, CDR2 FQNEAQ. The CDR3 is made up of 17 amino acids. Unmatched junction bases numbered 5, after V lost 3 bases and J lost 1 base. The CDR3 here is CASSLDRGQISYNEQFF. The CDR3 DNA follows: TGTGCCAGCAGCTTGGACAGGGGGCAGATATCCTACAATGAGCAGTTCTTC.

This clonotype has a count of ten or more. The V gene is TRBV5-8, the J gene TRBJ1-1, with D unresolved. The CDR3 extends over 16 amino acids. Trimming left V 3 bases short and J 6 bases short, with 21 bases between. Germline values: CDR1 SGHTS, CDR2 YDEGEE. The DNA for the CDR3 is TGTGCCAGCAGCTCTCTGACCGGAATCGGATGGCCTGAAGCTTTCTTT. Protein product: CASSSLTGIGWPEAFF.

The chain links TRBV6-5 to TRBJ2-7, with TRBD1 identical over 7 bases. This CDR3 has 15 residues. J gave up 4 bases and V 5 bases, and 11 bases lay outside the gene matches. Germline V gives CDR1 MNHEY, CDR2 SVGAGI. The CDR3 DNA reads TGTGCCAGCAGTCCGTGGCCGGGACAGATGTACGAGCAGTACTTC. It specifies CASSPWPGQMYEQYF.

The chain joins TRBV10-3 to TRBJ1-6, with D perhaps TRBD1 (6 bases). CDR1 ENHRY and CDR2 SYGVKD come from the germline V gene. V lost 3 bases and J lost 7, with 10 bases in between. The CDR3 spans 14 residues. The CDR3 nucleotides are TGTGCCATCAGTGAAGGGGGGCAGAATTCACCCCTCCACTTT. It is translated as CAISEGGQNSPLHF.

The V call is TRBV11-3, the J call TRBJ2-1, with TRBD2 matching over 9 bases. Germline trimming cut 0 bases from V and 4 bases from J; bases unmatched to any gene: 4. This CDR3 contains 16 residues. The V gene's germline CDR1 is SGHNT and CDR2 YENEEA. The CDR3 protein is CASSLDRTSAYNEQFF. In nucleotides, the CDR3 is TGTGCCAGCAGCTTAGATCGGACTAGCGCTTACAATGAGCAGTTCTTC.

The sample holds many counts of this clonotype. CDR3 region: CASSDLTYEQYF. CDR3 bases: TGTGCCAGCAGTGATCTTACCTACGAGCAGTACTTC. This sequence joins TRBV7-9 and TRBJ2-7; D gene ambiguous. CDR1 SEHNR and CDR2 FQNEAQ come from the germline V gene (reference sequence). The CDR3 consists of 12 residues. V dropped 6 bases and J dropped 2 bases, with 8 bases sitting between them.

The chain has TRBV4-1 and TRBJ1-1; D is ambiguous. Trimming took off 0 bases at V and 1 base at J, with 9 bases between the two ends. The CDR3 has 15 residues. The germline V gene encodes CDR1 MGHRA and CDR2 YSYEKL. The CDR3 loop reads CASSQESGRNTEAFF. CDR3 DNA sequence: TGCGCCAGCAGCCAAGAATCAGGCAGGAACACTGAAGCTTTCTTT.

This clonotype was recorded many times. The chain employs TRBV27 and TRBJ2-1; TRBD2 matches 11 bases. CDR1 and CDR2 from the germline V gene are MNHEY and SMNVEV (reference sequence). J lost 3 bases, V lost 6 bases, and 4 bases had no gene match. The CDR3 is 15 amino acids. The CDR3 coding sequence is TGTGCCAGCAGACTCGGGACTAGCGGCTACAATGAGCAGTTCTTC. This translates into CASRLGTSGYNEQFF.

The rearrangement uses TRBV6-5 and TRBJ2-7, with 7 bases identical to TRBD1. The ends lost 2 bases at V and 4 bases at J; junction bases unmatched: 5. The CDR3 loop spans 14 amino acids. Germline loops: CDR1 MNHEY, CDR2 SVGAGI. The CDR3: CASSYEGAGYEQYF. CDR3 nucleotides: TGTGCCAGCAGTTACGAGGGGGCGGGTTACGAGCAGTACTTC.

A single count supports this clonotype. The genes are TRBV11-3 and TRBJ2-3; 13 bases line up with TRBD2. V lost 4 bases to trimming and J lost 10 bases; unmatched junction nucleotides: 2. Germline CDR1 SGHNT, CDR2 YENEEA. CDR3 length equals 13 residues. Here the CDR3 reads CASSSGTSGAQYF. CDR3 coding DNA: TGTGCCAGCAGCTCCGGGACTAGCGGGGCGCAGTATTTT.

This clonotype was counted ten times or more. This chain links TRBV12-3 or TRBV12-4 with TRBJ2-7; 7 bases match TRBD1. The CDR3 length is 16 residues. The V and J ends lost 3 bases and 2 bases, in that order; junction bases with no gene match: 10. The CDR3 loop reads CASSFNSYRGPYEQYF. The CDR3 region has the DNA TGTGCCAGCAGTTTTAATTCGTACAGGGGACCCTACGAGCAGTACTTC.

This clonotype showed up just a few times. The chain combines TRBV4-2 with TRBJ1-2; no firm D call. The CDR3 consists of 13 residues. Trimming removed 2 bases at V and 6 bases at J, with 10 bases between. Germline lookup yields CDR1 LGHNA and CDR2 YNFKEQ. CDR3 sequence reads: CASSQRQDHGYTF. The CDR3 nucleotides are TGTGCCAGCAGCCAACGCCAAGACCATGGCTACACCTTC.

The chain carries TRBV29-1 and TRBJ2-2; TRBD1 matches at 12 bases. Germline V gives CDR1 SQVTM, CDR2 ANQGSEA. This CDR3 region has 18 residues. V lost 2 bases to trimming and J lost 1 base; unmatched junction nucleotides: 8. CDR3 in amino acids: CSVELGDRGRWNTGELFF. In DNA, the CDR3 is TGCAGCGTTGAATTGGGGGACAGGGGGCGATGGAACACCGGGGAGCTGTTTTTT.

This rearrangement joins TRBV4-1 to TRBJ2-7; D might be TRBD2 (5 bases). CDR3 length: 13 residues. Trimming removed 4 bases from V and 2 bases from J, with 9 bases in between. The germline V gene has CDR1 MGHRA and CDR2 YSYEKL. The CDR3 region has the DNA TGCGCCAGCAGCCCCACGAGGGCCTACGAGCAGTACTTC. Its translation: CASSPTRAYEQYF.

This clonotype came up many times. In DNA, the CDR3 is TGTGCCACCAGTGGGACAGGGATCAATCAGCCCCAGCATTTT. Encoded protein: CATSGTGINQPQHF. V and J are TRBV24-1 and TRBJ1-5; 8 bases are a match to TRBD1. J was trimmed by 3 bases and V by 5 bases; bases with no gene match: 2. CDR1 and CDR2 from the germline V gene are KGHDR and SFDVKD. The CDR3 contains 14 residues.

The CDR3: CASSSGLAGTYNEQFF. CDR3 coding DNA: TGTGCCAGCAGCTCGGGACTAGCGGGAACCTACAATGAGCAGTTCTTC. The chain links TRBV9 to TRBJ2-1; 13 nucleotides agree with TRBD2. Germline assignment: CDR1 SGDLS and CDR2 YYNGEE. The CDR3 contains 16 residues. With 4 bases clipped from V and 2 bases from J, the junction kept 3 bases outside the gene matches. The full variable domain, rest sourced from reference TRBV9 and TRBJ2-1, is DSGVTQTPKHLITATGQRVTLRCSPRSGDLSVYWYQQSLDQGLQFLIQYYNGEERAKGNILERFSAQQFPDLHSELNLSSLELGDSALYFCASSSGLAGTYNEQFFGPGTRLTVL.